This entry lists 22 T cell receptor beta chains sequenced from one sample in a study of shared clonotypes between healthy human individuals. The assay was immunoSEQ multiplex PCR, and TCRdb's table has in-frame clones only and misses some. The sample yields about 2.4 million clones, 93% seen once. Sequenced material: naive CD4+ T cells from PBMCs. Subset reported: CD45RA+ positively selected. All receptors come from a man younger than 35 in good health. Some clones in this sample may be carry-over from other donors' samples.

The chain combines TRBV4-1 with TRBJ1-6, with TRBD1 matching 7 bases. Germline V CDR1 and CDR2: MGHRA, YSYEKL. The CDR3 sequence is 16 residues long. The junction had 5 bases not matched to a gene; V was cut back by 1 base and J by 5 bases. CDR3: CASSQGPGQHNSPLHF. Here the CDR3 DNA reads TGCGCCAGCAGCCAAGGACCGGGACAGCATAATTCACCCCTCCACTTT.

Concerning this clone: The same CDR3 also results from other DNA sequences found in this sample. The chain links TRBV28 to TRBJ1-1; the D is unclear. The CDR3 has 13 amino acids. V gave up 4 bases and J gave up 1 base, with 7 bases separating them. Per the germline V gene, CDR1 is MDHEN and CDR2 is SYDVKM. DNA of the CDR3: TGTGCCAGCAGTTCCGGACCGAACACTGAAGCTTTCTTT. Protein product: CASSSGPNTEAFF.

Only one count was recorded for this clone. V and J are TRBV4-1 and TRBJ1-1; 7 nucleotides agree with TRBD1. Losses at the gene ends were 1 base for V and 4 bases for J; bases not matched to a gene: 3. Germline V CDR1 and CDR2: MGHRA, YSYEKL. CDR3 size: 14 residues. The CDR3 region is CASSQVGGFTEAFF. CDR3 in DNA: TGCGCCAGCAGCCAAGTAGGGGGCTTCACTGAAGCTTTCTTT.

The chain links TRBV2 to TRBJ1-5; 7 nucleotides match TRBD1. The CDR3 runs to 13 residues. Looked up from germline, CDR1 is SNHLY and CDR2 is FYNNEI. The trim removed 6 bases at V and 5 bases at J, leaving 4 bases unmatched. The CDR3 DNA is TGTGCCAGCAGGGTAACAGGGGATCAGCCCCAGCATTTT. Translating gives CASRVTGDQPQHF.

The CDR3 protein is CASSLSGDGKLYTQYF. The CDR3 coding sequence is TGTGCCAGCAGCTTGTCTGGGGACGGGAAGCTGTATACGCAGTATTTT. The genes are TRBV5-6 and TRBJ2-3; D possibly uses TRBD1 or TRBD2 (5 bases each). This CDR3 is 16 amino acids long. CDR1 and CDR2 from the germline V gene are SGHDT and YYEEEE. Trimming removed 1 base from V and 7 bases from J, with 19 bases in between.

This clone occurred once. The chain carries TRBV11-3 and TRBJ2-7; D is undetermined. This CDR3 contains 14 residues. Trimming left V 1 base short and J 2 bases short, with 9 bases between. The germline gives CDR1 SGHNT, CDR2 YENEEA. CDR3 region: CASSLGGDTYEQYF. CDR3 nucleotides: TGTGCCAGCAGCTTAGGAGGAGATACCTACGAGCAGTACTTC.

This chain links TRBV28 with TRBJ2-1; 9 nucleotides align to TRBD2. The length of the CDR3 is 16 residues. J was trimmed by 1 base and V by 7 bases; bases with no gene match: 8. The germline gives CDR1 MDHEN, CDR2 SYDVKM. In DNA, the CDR3 is TGTGCCAGCAATCCCTCTAGCGGGGCATCCTACAATGAGCAGTTCTTC. The encoded protein is CASNPSSGASYNEQFF.

This chain uses TRBV7-2 with TRBJ1-2; unclear D gene. V was cut by 5 bases and J by 7 bases, with 11 bases left in between. The CDR3 length is 12 residues. The germline CDR1 and CDR2 sequences are SGHTA and FQGNSA. The CDR3 here is CASSTRASGYTF. The CDR3 nucleotides read TGTGCCAGCAGCACCCGAGCCAGTGGCTACACCTTC.

This sequence joins TRBV5-6 and TRBJ2-7; D might be TRBD1 (5 bases). From germline, CDR1 is SGHDT and CDR2 YYEEEE. There are 14 residues in the CDR3. Trimming removed 0 bases at V and 2 bases at J, with 9 bases between. The CDR3 coding sequence is TGTGCCAGCAGCTTGGCTGGACAAGCCTACGAGCAGTACTTC. Translating it yields CASSLAGQAYEQYF.

The chain employs TRBV29-1 and TRBJ1-1; D not certain. CDR3 length: 13 residues. Germline CDR1 reads SQVTM; CDR2 reads ANQGSEA. Between the trimmed V and J ends, which lost 6 bases and 1 base, there was a span of 12 bases. CDR3 amino acids: CSVGEDGNTEAFF. The CDR3 DNA follows: TGCAGCGTGGGAGAGGACGGGAACACTGAAGCTTTCTTT.

The chain joins TRBV11-2 to TRBJ2-5; D call uncertain. The last part of the DNA fits TRBJ2-7 better; the J call may be wrong. The CDR3 sequence is 18 residues long. From germline, CDR1 is SGHAT and CDR2 FQNNGV. CDR3 amino acids: CASSPRYSMVDRPHEQYF. CDR3 sequence (DNA): TGTGCCAGCAGCCCCCGATACTCTATGGTCGACCGACCGCACGAGCAGTACTTC.

V usage is TRBV25-1 and J usage is TRBJ2-7; no reliable D call. Trimming stripped 5 bases from V and 5 bases from J, with 10 bases between. Per the germline V gene, CDR1 is MGHDK and CDR2 is SYGVNS. CDR3 size: 12 residues. The CDR3 is CASSPWGDEQYF. The CDR3 DNA reads TGTGCCAGCAGTCCGTGGGGTGACGAGCAGTACTTC.

V gene TRBV12-5 combines with J gene TRBJ2-5, with 7 bases that match TRBD1. Unmatched junction bases numbered 10, after V lost 7 bases and J lost 2 bases. Per germline, CDR1 LGHNT and CDR2 FRNRAP. CDR3 size: 15 residues. CDR3 residues: CASAPGQIKQETQYF. The CDR3 DNA follows: TGTGCTAGTGCCCCGGGACAGATAAAACAAGAGACCCAGTACTTC.

The chain links TRBV19 to TRBJ1-3; D gene ambiguous. Germline V lookup: CDR1 LNHDA, CDR2 SQIVND (reference sequence). The ends were cut back, 6 bases at V and 3 bases at J, with 15 bases in the middle. CDR3 length equals 15 residues. The CDR3 loop is CASSFRAAVGNTIYF. The CDR3 DNA follows: TGTGCCAGTAGCTTCCGGGCCGCGGTTGGAAACACCATATATTTT.

The V gene is TRBV11-2, the J gene TRBJ2-7, with 14 bases identical to TRBD2. Trimming removed 4 bases from V and 5 bases from J; junction bases left unmatched: 13. Germline loops: CDR1 SGHAT, CDR2 FQNNGV. The CDR3 has 18 amino acids. The CDR3 DNA reads as TGTGCCAGCAGCTCCTTAAGACTAGCGGGAGGGCCGGTCCACGAGCAGTACTTC. It is translated as CASSSLRLAGGPVHEQYF.

This chain joins TRBV2 and TRBJ2-3, with 7 bases aligning to TRBD2. In germline, CDR1 is SNHLY, CDR2 FYNNEI. The CDR3 length is 17 residues. V lost 5 bases to trimming and J lost 1 base; unmatched junction nucleotides: 12. The CDR3 reads CASSLSWGGSGTDTQYF. DNA of the CDR3: TGTGCCAGCAGTCTTAGTTGGGGCGGGAGCGGCACAGATACGCAGTATTTT.

J is TRBJ1-5 and V is TRBV28; TRBD1 might be the D (5 bases). Trimming shortened V by 6 bases and J by 8 bases, and 11 bases separated the two germline ends. The CDR3 extends over 12 amino acids. From germline, CDR1 is MDHEN and CDR2 SYDVKM. In DNA, the CDR3 is TGTGCCAGCAGGCCTGGGGGTAAGCCCCAGCATTTT. This encodes CASRPGGKPQHF.

The V and J genes are TRBV6-5 and TRBJ2-7, with 9 nucleotides matching TRBD2. In germline, CDR1 is MNHEY, CDR2 SVGAGI. There are 15 residues in the CDR3. Trimming removed 2 bases from V and 1 base from J; junction bases left unmatched: 3. The CDR3 region has the DNA TGTGCCAGCAGTTACGAAGCGGGAGGATCCTACGAGCAGTACTTC. This sequence encodes CASSYEAGGSYEQYF.

This clone was counted a single time. The chain couples TRBV2 to TRBJ2-7; 10 bases agree with TRBD1. Germline trimming cut 8 bases from V and 2 bases from J; bases unmatched to any gene: 6. From germline, CDR1 is SNHLY and CDR2 FYNNEI. The CDR3 sequence is 14 residues long. This CDR3 reads CASETGTGAYEQYF. CDR3 in DNA: TGTGCCAGCGAAACCGGGACAGGGGCCTACGAGCAGTACTTC.

The gene calls are TRBV4-1 and TRBJ1-1, with 8 bases fitting TRBD1. Germline values: CDR1 MGHRA, CDR2 YSYEKL. Trimming removed 0 bases from V and 5 bases from J; junction bases left unmatched: 5. The CDR3 totals 15 residues. The CDR3 bases are TGCGCCAGCAGCCAAGATGCGACAGGGGTTACTGAAGCTTTCTTT. Translating it yields CASSQDATGVTEAFF.

The chain carries TRBV7-2 and TRBJ2-5; D not resolved. V lost 0 bases and J 4 bases, leaving 9 bases between the germline ends. From germline, CDR1 is SGHTA and CDR2 FQGNSA. The CDR3 covers 14 residues. CDR3 amino acids: CASSLAPPVETQYF. CDR3 bases: TGTGCCAGCAGCTTAGCGCCCCCTGTAGAGACCCAGTACTTC. Together with reference TRBV7-2 and TRBJ2-5, the CDR3 gives the full variable domain: GAGVSQSPSNKVTEKGKDVELRCDPISGHTALYWYRQSLGQGLEFLIYFQGNSAPDKSGLPSDRFSAERTGGSVSTLTIQRTQQEDSAVYLCASSLAPPVETQYFGPGTRLLVL.

This chain uses TRBV27 with TRBJ2-7; 14 nucleotides align to TRBD2. With 3 bases clipped from V and 1 base from J, the junction kept 8 bases outside the gene matches. CDR1 is MNHEY and CDR2 is SMNVEV in the germline V gene (reference sequence). The CDR3 is 18 residues long. The CDR3: CASSFLRLAGGPSYEQYF. Here the CDR3 DNA reads TGTGCCAGCAGTTTCCTCCGACTAGCGGGAGGGCCGTCCTACGAGCAGTACTTC.